The 4 T cell receptor beta chains reported below all come from one sample, sequenced in a study of beta chain features in type 1 diabetes. Sequencing targeted expressed TCRB transcripts, as all isolated RNA had been reverse transcribed. Using immunoSEQ multiplex PCR, the repertoire was profiled, and TCRdb retains in-frame clones only, with some absent. The table lists some 270,000 clones, about 8% of them singletons, with over 0.8% in the top ten. Sequencing input: central memory CD4+ T cells from blood. The receptor set was obtained from a woman aged 18-35 years in good health.

This clone turned up a few times. The chain links TRBV28 to TRBJ2-1; D remains unclear. V was shortened by 7 bases and J by 0 bases, with 10 bases between the two germline ends. The CDR3 covers 14 residues. CDR1 and CDR2 (germline): MDHEN, SYDVKM. The CDR3: CASNAPNSYNEQFF. The CDR3 bases are TGTGCCAGCAATGCACCGAACTCCTACAATGAGCAGTTCTTC.

This clone has ten or more counts. This chain joins TRBV5-1 and TRBJ2-1; the D is unclear. The V end lost 4 bases, the J end lost 7 bases, and 9 bases lay between the germline ends. This CDR3 spans 12 amino acids. CDR1 and CDR2 (germline): SGHRS, YFSETQ. In DNA form, the CDR3 reads TGCGCCAGCAGCGCCACGTGGAATGAGCAGTTCTTC. Translation: CASSATWNEQFF.

This clone has a handful of counts. The chain combines TRBV27 with TRBJ2-5; TRBD2 matches 9 bases. The V segment lost 2 bases and the J segment 2 bases; nucleotides outside the gene matches: 12. Per the germline V gene, CDR1 is MNHEY and CDR2 is SMNVEV (reference sequence). The CDR3 contains 18 residues. For the CDR3, the DNA is TGTGCCAGCAGTTTAACGGTCGGCGGGGGGGCCGTTCAAGAGACCCAGTACTTC. Amino acids: CASSLTVGGGAVQETQYF.

This clone was seen many times. The CDR3 DNA reads TGTGCCAGGGGAGGACAGGCGAGCGGGGAGCTGTTTTTT. This sequence encodes CARGGQASGELFF. This chain joins TRBV7-9 and TRBJ2-2, with a possible D match to TRBD1 (7 bases). CDR1 and CDR2 (germline): SEHNR, FQNEAQ (reference sequence). V was cut by 9 bases and J by 7 bases, with 15 bases left in between. The CDR3 is made up of 13 amino acids.